These 24 T cell receptor beta chains were sequenced from one sample in a study of blood T cell repertoires in COVID-19. The method was immunoSEQ multiplex PCR; TCRdb's version includes in-frame clones alone and lacks a portion of them. The repertoire holds over 100,000 clones, with 70% to 90% as singletons. The sequenced material came from peripheral blood. These receptors all come from a human donor in a cohort sampled during active COVID-19.

The V call is TRBV13, the J call TRBJ2-1; 7 bases are shared with TRBD1. The V gene's germline CDR1 is PRHDT and CDR2 FYEKMQ (reference sequence). V lost 1 base, J lost 4 bases, and 4 bases stayed unmatched. This CDR3 contains 15 residues. CDR3 coding DNA: TGTGCCAGCAGCTTAGCGGGACAGCAGTACAATGAGCAGTTCTTC. It codes for CASSLAGQQYNEQFF.

The chain combines TRBV28 with TRBJ1-2, with unresolved D. The V and J ends lost 5 bases and 11 bases respectively, with 9 bases between them. This CDR3 has 10 residues. Looked up from germline, CDR1 is MDHEN and CDR2 is SYDVKM. CDR3 bases: TGTGCCAGCAGTGCCGGTATTTACACCTTC. It codes for CASSAGIYTF.

The chain links TRBV10-3 to TRBJ1-1, with 7 nucleotides matching TRBD1. The CDR3 loop spans 14 amino acids. J gave up 6 bases and V 6 bases, and 10 bases lay outside the gene matches. Germline assignment: CDR1 ENHRY and CDR2 SYGVKD. The chain's CDR3 is CAIRTGQLMAEAFF. The CDR3 DNA is TGTGCCATCAGGACGGGACAGCTGATGGCTGAAGCTTTCTTT.

The rearrangement uses TRBV28 and TRBJ2-7; D unclear. The germline V gene encodes CDR1 MDHEN and CDR2 SYDVKM. The CDR3 consists of 14 residues. The ends were cut back, 3 bases at V and 0 bases at J, with 9 bases in the middle. CDR3 nucleotide sequence: TGTGCCAGCAGTTTGAATCCGAGCTCCTACGAGCAGTACTTC. Encoded protein: CASSLNPSSYEQYF.

CDR3 residues: CASRGAGGGVYQPQHF. CDR3 nucleotides: TGTGCAAGTCGCGGAGCCGGTGGGGGGGTCTATCAGCCCCAGCATTTT. The chain combines TRBV12-2 with TRBJ1-5. TRBV12-2 is a pseudogene. The CDR3 is 16 amino acids.

The rearrangement joins TRBV28 to TRBJ2-5, with 15 bases lining up with TRBD2. Looked up from germline, CDR1 is MDHEN and CDR2 is SYDVKM. This CDR3 region has 17 residues. V was pared by 5 bases and J by 5 bases, with 9 bases of the junction left unmatched. The CDR3 spells CASSPQPGTSGRETQYF. CDR3 DNA: TGTGCCAGCAGTCCCCAACCCGGGACTAGCGGGAGGGAGACCCAGTACTTC. The full variable domain, with the rest looked up from reference TRBV28 and TRBJ2-5, is DVKVTQSSRYLVKRTGEKVFLECVQDMDHENMFWYRQDPGLGLRLIYFSYDVKMKEKGDIPEGYSVSREKKERFSLILESASTNQTSMYLCASSPQPGTSGRETQYFGPGTRLLVL.

This chain links TRBV6-4 with TRBJ1-6; 9 nucleotides align to TRBD1. This CDR3 contains 14 residues. J gave up 7 bases and V 5 bases, and 3 bases lay outside the gene matches. In germline, CDR1 is MRHNA, CDR2 SNTAGT. CDR3 residues: CASSPGTGNSPLHF. As DNA, the CDR3 is TGTGCCAGCAGTCCCGGGACAGGGAATTCACCCCTCCACTTT.

The chain employs TRBV7-2 and TRBJ2-5; D is possibly TRBD1 (6 bases). This CDR3 is 12 amino acids long. V dropped 5 bases and J dropped 7 bases, with 11 bases sitting between them. CDR1 and CDR2 from the germline V gene are SGHTA and FQGNSA. The CDR3 DNA sequence: TGTGCCAGCAGCCCACTCAGGGGGACCCAGTACTTC. It encodes CASSPLRGTQYF. The full variable domain, completed using reference TRBV7-2 and TRBJ2-5, is GAGVSQSPSNKVTEKGKDVELRCDPISGHTALYWYRQSLGQGLEFLIYFQGNSAPDKSGLPSDRFSAERTGGSVSTLTIQRTQQEDSAVYLCASSPLRGTQYFGPGTRLLVL.

This chain uses TRBV5-6 with TRBJ1-6, with 7 bases aligning to TRBD1. Per the germline V gene, CDR1 is SGHDT and CDR2 is YYEEEE. With V trimmed by 2 bases and J by 6 bases, 5 bases remained unmatched. The CDR3 consists of 15 residues. Written as DNA, the CDR3 is TGTGCCAGCAGCTTCCAGGGGACAGTTAATTCACCCCTCCACTTT. Amino acids: CASSFQGTVNSPLHF.

V gene TRBV9 combines with J gene TRBJ1-5; D possibly corresponds to TRBD1 (6 bases). The CDR3 consists of 13 residues. V was cut by 4 bases and J by 7 bases, with 12 bases left in between. Germline assignment: CDR1 SGDLS and CDR2 YYNGEE. Written as DNA, the CDR3 is TGTGCCAGCAGCCACAGGGAACACCAGCCCCAGCATTTT. Amino acid sequence: CASSHREHQPQHF.

V usage is TRBV9 and J usage is TRBJ1-3, with D possibly being TRBD1 (5 bases). Germline V gives CDR1 SGDLS, CDR2 YYNGEE. This CDR3 spans 16 amino acids. Trimming cost V 4 bases and J 2 bases, with 16 bases left between them. Here the CDR3 DNA reads TGTGCCAGCAGCCGCAACGGAGGGGTTGCTGGAAACACCATATATTTT. Its protein is CASSRNGGVAGNTIYF. Full variable domain (outside the CDR3, taken from reference TRBV9 and TRBJ1-3): DSGVTQTPKHLITATGQRVTLRCSPRSGDLSVYWYQQSLDQGLQFLIQYYNGEERAKGNILERFSAQQFPDLHSELNLSSLELGDSALYFCASSRNGGVAGNTIYFGEGSWLTVV.

The V gene is TRBV5-1, the J gene TRBJ2-2; tentative D call: TRBD2 (5 bases). The length of the CDR3 is 17 residues. V was cut by 4 bases and J by 3 bases, with 19 bases left in between. Germline CDR1 SGHRS, CDR2 YFSETQ. The CDR3 region is CASSELPGNWDTGELFF. CDR3 DNA: TGCGCCAGCAGCGAATTACCCGGGAACTGGGACACCGGGGAGCTGTTTTTT.

CDR3 bases: TGTGCCAGCAGCTTGGACAGGGGGGGTGGCTACACCTTC. This codes for CASSLDRGGGYTF. This chain uses TRBV5-6 with TRBJ1-2; TRBD1 matches 8 bases. Germline V gene sequence: CDR1 SGHDT, CDR2 YYEEEE. The CDR3 contains 13 residues. With 0 bases clipped from V and 7 bases from J, the junction kept 2 bases outside the gene matches.

This chain links TRBV2 with TRBJ2-1, with 10 positions matching TRBD2. This CDR3 contains 14 residues. Trimming took 6 bases from V and 9 from J; bases not matched to a gene: 8. CDR1 and CDR2 (germline): SNHLY, FYNNEI. The CDR3, as DNA: TGTGCCAGCAGCGAGCGGGGGGGCTTCGCTGAGCAGTTCTTC. Protein sequence: CASSERGGFAEQFF.

This chain connects TRBV7-2 to TRBJ1-1; D might be TRBD1 (5 bases). The CDR3 sequence is 15 residues long. Trimming pared 2 bases from V and 2 bases from J, leaving 12 bases between. Germline V gene data show CDR1 as SGHTA and CDR2 as FQGNSA. CDR3 coding DNA: TGTGCCAGCAGCTTATTGGCCAGGGCAAACACTGAAGCTTTCTTT. Its protein product is CASSLLARANTEAFF. Full variable domain (remainder filled in from reference TRBV7-2 and TRBJ1-1): GAGVSQSPSNKVTEKGKDVELRCDPISGHTALYWYRQSLGQGLEFLIYFQGNSAPDKSGLPSDRFSAERTGGSVSTLTIQRTQQEDSAVYLCASSLLARANTEAFFGQGTRLTVV.

The chain recombines TRBV7-2 with TRBJ1-2; D is ambiguous. Trimming took off 0 bases at V and 8 bases at J, with 13 bases between the two ends. Germline CDR1 SGHTA, CDR2 FQGNSA. The CDR3 loop spans 14 amino acids. The CDR3 bases are TGTGCCAGCAGCTTAGCTCGCGGCGATGGAGGCTACACCTTC. Translated: CASSLARGDGGYTF. Full variable domain (rest looked up from reference TRBV7-2 and TRBJ1-2): GAGVSQSPSNKVTEKGKDVELRCDPISGHTALYWYRQSLGQGLEFLIYFQGNSAPDKSGLPSDRFSAERTGGSVSTLTIQRTQQEDSAVYLCASSLARGDGGYTFGSGTRLTVV.

The chain links TRBV7-2 to TRBJ1-1; D gene unclear. The CDR3 runs to 14 residues. The germline gives CDR1 SGHTA, CDR2 FQGNSA. Trimming pared 1 base from V and 4 bases from J, leaving 10 bases between. The CDR3 nucleotides are TGTGCCAGCAGCTTAGTGTCTGGGAGCACTGAAGCTTTCTTT. Translating it yields CASSLVSGSTEAFF. The entire variable domain, with the rest obtained from reference TRBV7-2 and TRBJ1-1, is as follows: GAGVSQSPSNKVTEKGKDVELRCDPISGHTALYWYRQSLGQGLEFLIYFQGNSAPDKSGLPSDRFSAERTGGSVSTLTIQRTQQEDSAVYLCASSLVSGSTEAFFGQGTRLTVV.

V gene TRBV6-1 combines with J gene TRBJ2-4; 7 nucleotides line up with TRBD2. This CDR3 has 19 residues. From germline, CDR1 is MNHNS and CDR2 SASEGT. V dropped 3 bases and J dropped 4; count of bases not matched to a gene: 18. In nucleotides, the CDR3 is TGTGCCAGCAGTGAGGGAGGGCATAGGTCCACGACCCTTAAAAACATTCAGTACTTC. Its translation is CASSEGGHRSTTLKNIQYF.

The chain recombines TRBV11-3 with TRBJ1-1, with D possibly TRBD1 on 5 matching bases. The V end was cut by 5 bases, the J end by 8 bases, with 15 bases between. This CDR3 has 13 residues. Germline CDR1 is SGHNT and CDR2 is YENEEA. For the CDR3, the DNA is TGTGCCAGCAGCCTAGTGGGCTCAGGGGAAGCTTTCTTT. Amino acid sequence: CASSLVGSGEAFF.

The V gene is TRBV28, the J gene TRBJ1-5; D uncertain. The germline V gene has CDR1 MDHEN and CDR2 SYDVKM. CDR3 length: 15 amino acids. V lost 7 bases, J lost 8 bases, and 21 bases lay in between. CDR3 in amino acids: CASTSPGEGVEPQHF. In nucleotides, the CDR3 is TGTGCCAGCACCTCACCCGGGGAGGGAGTGGAGCCCCAGCATTTT.

The chain has TRBV5-8 and TRBJ2-3; 8 nucleotides agree with TRBD1. J lost 6 bases, V lost 2 bases, and 8 bases had no gene match. Looked up from germline, CDR1 is SGHTS and CDR2 is YDEGEE. The CDR3 sequence is 15 residues long. CDR3 DNA sequence: TGTGCCAGCAGCTTCGATCGGCAGGGGGCGGATACGCAGTATTTT. This codes for CASSFDRQGADTQYF.

This chain connects TRBV7-2 to TRBJ2-7; 10 bases align to TRBD1. This CDR3 region has 16 residues. The V segment lost 4 bases and the J segment 3 bases; nucleotides outside the gene matches: 9. Germline V CDR1 and CDR2: SGHTA, FQGNSA. The CDR3 region is CASSWPGQGPFYEQYF. DNA for the CDR3: TGTGCCAGCAGCTGGCCGGGACAGGGGCCTTTCTACGAGCAGTACTTC.

The chain recombines TRBV7-8 with TRBJ2-7; possibly TRBD1 for D (6 bases). CDR1 is SGHVS, CDR2 FQNEAQ, per germline. This CDR3 region has 16 residues. The V end lost 5 bases, the J end lost 0 bases, and 17 bases lay between the germline ends. CDR3: CASSKTDSGISYEQYF. CDR3 nucleotides: TGTGCCAGCAGCAAAACGGACAGCGGAATCTCCTACGAGCAGTACTTC.

V and J are TRBV10-3 and TRBJ1-3; TRBD1 matches at 7 bases. The CDR3 runs to 17 residues. Germline V gives CDR1 ENHRY, CDR2 SYGVKD. J was trimmed by 0 bases and V by 0 bases; bases with no gene match: 5. The CDR3 loop is CAISESARDSSGNTIYF. The CDR3 nucleotides are TGTGCCATCAGTGAGTCGGCCCGGGACAGCTCTGGAAACACCATATATTTT.